The source of this T cell receptor (beta chain) is a study of human T cells and chemical hapten exposure. Study outcomes and limitations: TCRs at high frequency, those above 1 in 1000, did not change with DPC sensitization.

Time point noted: patch test 2, 6 weeks after DPC sensitization. As to treatment: therapeutic diphenylcyclopropenone sensitization with weekly scalp DPC. TCRdb called the RACE reads again in MiXCR, with one record for every CDR3 protein. Of a few hundred thousand distinct CDR3 sequences listed, nearly 6.5% are singletons. A remark on this clonotype: Its specificity is unknown.

The CDR3 length is 15 residues. Germline CDR1 MNHEY, CDR2 SVGAGI. Trimming removed 3 bases at V and 4 bases at J, with 15 bases between. The gene calls are TRBV6-5 and TRBJ1-1, with a tentative D call TRBD1 (6 bases). This TCR was sampled from a woman aged 18-30 years with alopecia areata. Some clones in this sample may be carry-over from other donors' samples. The sequences come from whole blood, collected in connection with sensitization to the hapten diphenylcyclopropenone (DPC). Here the CDR3 DNA reads TGTGCCAGCAGTTATATTTTGGGGGCGGGCACTGAAGCTTTCTTT. This translates into CASSYILGAGTEAFF.